This T cell receptor (beta chain) was recorded in a study of shared clonotypes between healthy human individuals. Comment on this clone: Its antigen is still unknown.

The table came from immunoSEQ multiplex PCR; TCRdb's copy has only in-frame clones and leaves some out. The sample lists 2 million to 2.5 million clones, just under 95% seen once, with about 0.41% in the top ten. Notes on the study in general: Among donors, clonotype sharing was expected to be affected by sequencing depth.

The CDR3 spans 14 residues. Germline loops: CDR1 GTSNPN, CDR2 SVGIG (reference sequence). Unmatched junction bases numbered 1, after V lost 0 bases and J lost 7 bases. The sample was naive CD4+ T cells from PBMCs. Sample subset: CD45RA+ positively selected. The V gene is TRBV30, the J gene TRBJ2-1, with 12 bases identical to TRBD2. The receptor's source is a man aged 18 to 29 in good health. Some clones in this sample may be carry-over from other donors' samples. The CDR3 region is CAWSVTSGGNEQFF. In DNA form, the CDR3 reads TGTGCCTGGAGTGTAACTAGCGGGGGGAATGAGCAGTTCTTC.